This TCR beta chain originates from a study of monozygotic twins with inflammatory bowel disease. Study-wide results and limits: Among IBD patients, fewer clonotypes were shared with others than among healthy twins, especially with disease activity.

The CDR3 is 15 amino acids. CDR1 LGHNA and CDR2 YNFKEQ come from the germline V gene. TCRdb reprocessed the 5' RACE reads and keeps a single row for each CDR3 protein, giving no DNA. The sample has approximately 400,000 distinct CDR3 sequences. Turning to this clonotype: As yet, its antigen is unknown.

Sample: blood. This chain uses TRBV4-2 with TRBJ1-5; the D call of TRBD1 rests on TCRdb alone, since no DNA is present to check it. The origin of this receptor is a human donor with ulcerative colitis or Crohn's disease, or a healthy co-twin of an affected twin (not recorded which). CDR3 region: CASSHGQGNNQPQHF.